This TCR beta chain was sequenced in a study of blood T cell repertoires in COVID-19. Libraries were prepared by immunoSEQ multiplex PCR; TCRdb keeps only in-frame clonotypes and omits some of them. The sample holds 350,000 or so clones; about nine tenths are singletons and the top ten take approximately 1%. Germline loops: CDR1 LGHDT, CDR2 YNNKEL (reference sequence). V shed 1 base and J shed 8 bases, with 18 bases lying between them. The CDR3 consists of 16 residues. The sample consisted of PBMCs or T cells enriched from blood (not recorded which). V gene TRBV3-1 (or the pseudogene TRBV3-2) combines with J gene TRBJ1-3; D is possibly TRBD1 (5 bases). The receptor's source is a woman aged 25 to 39 who had been exposed to COVID-19. The CDR3 reads CASSQVGGVGRDTIYF. CDR3 sequence (DNA): TGTGCCAGCAGCCAAGTTGGGGGGGTAGGAAGGGACACCATATATTTT.